This T cell receptor beta chain was profiled in a study of human T cells and chemical hapten exposure. Germline loops: CDR1 SGHVS, CDR2 FQNEAQ. Trimming shortened V by 5 bases and J by 0 bases, and 11 bases separated the two germline ends. This CDR3 region has 14 residues. TCRdb re-called the RACE reads with MiXCR, one entry per CDR3 protein. The profile shows roughly 180,000 distinct CDR3 sequences, around 15% of them singletons. As to time point: patch test 1, 2 weeks after DPC sensitization. Treatment noted: therapeutic diphenylcyclopropenone sensitization with weekly scalp DPC. Sequenced material: whole blood, taken in connection with sensitization to the hapten diphenylcyclopropenone (DPC). The chain joins TRBV7-8 to TRBJ2-7; D tentatively fits TRBD1 or TRBD2 (5 bases each). The receptor comes from a woman between 25 and 40 years old with alopecia areata. Some clones in this sample may be carry-over from other donors' samples. Here the CDR3 reads CASSRRDGSYEQYF. The DNA for the CDR3 is TGTGCCAGCAGCCGCCGGGACGGCTCCTACGAGCAGTACTTC. Together with reference TRBV7-8 and TRBJ2-7, the CDR3 gives the full variable domain: GAGVSQSPRYKVAKRGQDVALRCDPISGHVSLFWYQQALGQGPEFLTYFQNEAQLDKSGLPSDRFFAERPEGSVSTLKIQRTQQEDSAVYLCASSRRDGSYEQYFGPGTRLTVT.